This T cell receptor beta chain originates from a study of cytotoxic CD8 clonotypes in ibrutinib-treated CLL. Measured with immunoSEQ multiplex PCR; TCRdb has only the in-frame clones, and not every one. Of roughly 250,000 clones in the sample, about three quarters are singletons; the top ten hold approximately 15%. Study outcomes and limitations: At baseline, clonality was higher than in age-matched healthy donors and correlated with CD8+ counts.

Genomic DNA for TCR beta libraries, roughly 2 micrograms, came from cryopreserved PBMCs. This CDR3 spans 16 amino acids. Deletions cut 7 bases from V and 2 bases from J, with 19 bases between. Germline V lookup: CDR1 SNHLY, CDR2 FYNNEI. To note about this clone: No antigen is known for it.

Sequenced here: PBMCs, sampled after 24 months of ibrutinib treatment. This TCR was sampled from a human donor with chronic lymphocytic leukemia. This chain connects TRBV2 to TRBJ2-3; maybe TRBD1 (6 bases). Here the CDR3 reads CASNDEALGATDTQYF. In nucleotides, the CDR3 is TGTGCCAGCAACGATGAAGCGTTGGGGGCCACAGATACGCAGTATTTT.